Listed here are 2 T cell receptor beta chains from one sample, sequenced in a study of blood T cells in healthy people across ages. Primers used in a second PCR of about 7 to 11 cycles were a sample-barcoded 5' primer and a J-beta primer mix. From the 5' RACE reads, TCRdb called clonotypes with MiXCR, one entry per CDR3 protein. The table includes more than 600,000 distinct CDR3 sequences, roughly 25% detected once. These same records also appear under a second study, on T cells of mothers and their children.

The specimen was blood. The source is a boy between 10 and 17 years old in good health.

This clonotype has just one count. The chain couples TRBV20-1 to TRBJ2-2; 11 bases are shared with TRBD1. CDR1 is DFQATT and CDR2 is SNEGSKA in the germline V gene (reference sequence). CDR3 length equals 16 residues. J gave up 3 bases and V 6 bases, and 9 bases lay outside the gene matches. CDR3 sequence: CSASVGDRGDTGELFF. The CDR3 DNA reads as TGCAGTGCGAGTGTAGGGGACAGGGGGGACACCGGGGAGCTGTTTTTT.

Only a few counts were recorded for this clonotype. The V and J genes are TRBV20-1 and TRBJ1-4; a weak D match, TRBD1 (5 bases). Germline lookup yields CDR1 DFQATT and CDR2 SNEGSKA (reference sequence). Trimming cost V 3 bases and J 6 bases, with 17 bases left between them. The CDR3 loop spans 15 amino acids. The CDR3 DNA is TGCAGTGCTAGGGGTGCAGAGGGGAGGGATGAAAAACTGTTTTTT. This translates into CSARGAEGRDEKLFF.